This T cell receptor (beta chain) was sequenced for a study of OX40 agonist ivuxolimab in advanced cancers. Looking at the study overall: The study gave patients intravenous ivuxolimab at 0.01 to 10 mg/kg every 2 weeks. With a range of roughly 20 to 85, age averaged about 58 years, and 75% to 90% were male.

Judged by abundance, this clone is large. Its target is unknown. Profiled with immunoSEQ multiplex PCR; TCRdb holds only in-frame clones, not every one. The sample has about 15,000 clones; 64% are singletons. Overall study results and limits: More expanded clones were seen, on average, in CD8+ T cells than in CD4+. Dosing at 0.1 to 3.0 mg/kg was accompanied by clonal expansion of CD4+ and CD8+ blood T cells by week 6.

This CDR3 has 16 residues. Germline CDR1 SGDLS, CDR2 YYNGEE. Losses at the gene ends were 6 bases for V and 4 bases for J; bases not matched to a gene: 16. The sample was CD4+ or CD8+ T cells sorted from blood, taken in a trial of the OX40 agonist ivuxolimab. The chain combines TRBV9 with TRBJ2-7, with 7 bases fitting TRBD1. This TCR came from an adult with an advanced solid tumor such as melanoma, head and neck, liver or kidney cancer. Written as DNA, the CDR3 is TGTGCCAGCATCAGCTTCGACAGGGCAAGAGCTTACGAGCAGTACTTC. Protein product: CASISFDRARAYEQYF.